The clone carrying this T cell receptor (beta chain) was recorded at least ten times. These data are taken from a study of identical twins. TCRdb re-called the 5' RACE reads with MiXCR, one entry per CDR3 protein. Of around 220,000 distinct CDR3 sequences in the sample, roughly 13% are singletons; the top ten hold under 9.5%. CDR3 length: 17 amino acids. The ends lost 6 bases at V and 1 base at J; junction bases unmatched: 11. The chain recombines TRBV12-3 or TRBV12-4 with TRBJ2-1; 8 nucleotides align to TRBD2. This receptor was identified in a woman aged 18-29 years in good health. Sample: memory (CD45RO+) T cells sorted from blood. CDR3 in DNA: TGTGCCAGCAGGCCGGGGGTAGCGGGGAGGTCCTACAATGAGCAGTTCTTC. It yields the protein CASRPGVAGRSYNEQFF.